This passage covers 11 T cell receptor beta chains from one sample sequenced in a study of cytomegalovirus exposure and HLA in healthy donors. PCR was performed using 60 Vbeta and 13 Jbeta primers. The assay was immunoSEQ multiplex PCR, and TCRdb's table has in-frame clones only and misses some. Found here are more than 90,000 clones, 76% of them singletons; the top ten hold about 4%. Sequenced material: PBMCs. These TCRs come from a man aged 35 to 55 in good health and CMV-seronegative.

V is TRBV6-6 and J is TRBJ2-2; 8 bases are shared with TRBD1. V was clipped by 6 bases and J by 5 bases; unmatched bases: 5. Germline V gives CDR1 MNHNY, CDR2 SVGAGI (reference sequence). The CDR3 consists of 14 residues. The CDR3, as DNA: TGTGCCAGCAGCTCGGACAGGGATACCGGGGAGCTGTTTTTT. This codes for CASSSDRDTGELFF.

The chain employs TRBV12-5 and TRBJ1-1; 9 bases align to TRBD1. CDR1 and CDR2 from the germline V gene are LGHNT and FRNRAP. The V gene end was trimmed by 7 bases and the J gene end by 5 bases; junction bases not matched to a gene: 8. This CDR3 is 14 amino acids long. As DNA, the CDR3 is TGTGCTAGTGCTCGACAGGGGGTTCAGACTGAAGCTTTCTTT. Amino acids: CASARQGVQTEAFF.

This clone was observed a few times. V gene TRBV6-6 combines with J gene TRBJ1-3, with 9 bases fitting TRBD1. The CDR3 consists of 15 residues. Trimming removed 5 bases from V and 0 bases from J; junction bases left unmatched: 2. The germline CDR1 and CDR2 sequences are MNHNY and SVGAGI (reference sequence). As DNA, the CDR3 is TGTGCCAGCAGTGGACAGGGGTCCTCTGGAAACACCATATATTTT. This codes for CASSGQGSSGNTIYF.

The chain recombines TRBV4-3 with TRBJ1-3; D remains ambiguous. Germline V gene data show CDR1 as LGHNA and CDR2 as YSLEER. The CDR3 is 17 amino acids. The ends were cut back, 0 bases at V and 0 bases at J, with 12 bases in the middle. The CDR3 DNA sequence: TGCGCCAGCAGCCAAGATCCAGGCGTGAGCTCTGGAAACACCATATATTTT. Residues: CASSQDPGVSSGNTIYF.

For the CDR3, the DNA is TGTGCCAGCAGCTTAGAGGGGACAGGGGATAGAAATGGCTACACCTTC. Protein product: CASSLEGTGDRNGYTF. This chain uses TRBV7-9 with TRBJ1-2; TRBD1 agrees at 10 bases. Germline trimming cut 1 base from V and 6 bases from J; bases unmatched to any gene: 8. The CDR3 totals 16 residues. Germline CDR1 and CDR2: SEHNR and FQNEAQ (reference sequence).

The chain is built from TRBV19 and TRBJ1-2; maybe TRBD1 (5 bases). Trimming stripped 7 bases from V and 6 bases from J, with 24 bases between. There are 16 residues in the CDR3. CDR1 is LNHDA and CDR2 is SQIVND in the germline V gene (reference sequence). CDR3 DNA sequence: TGTGCCAGTAACTCGCCACGCGGGGGAACAAGACATGGCTACACCTTC. Translated: CASNSPRGGTRHGYTF.

The chain joins TRBV28 to TRBJ1-1; 8 bases match TRBD1. Germline trimming cut 6 bases from V and 4 bases from J; bases unmatched to any gene: 16. Per germline, CDR1 MDHEN and CDR2 SYDVKM. The CDR3 is made up of 17 amino acids. This CDR3 is CASSASGRGRGSTEAFF. CDR3 DNA sequence: TGTGCCAGCAGCGCTTCGGGCAGGGGGCGAGGGAGCACTGAAGCTTTCTTT.

A single count supports this clone. The chain joins TRBV29-1 to TRBJ1-1; the match to TRBD1 covers 7 bases. Germline-derived CDR1 and CDR2 are SQVTM and ANQGSEA. The CDR3 length is 15 residues. The V gene end was trimmed by 8 bases and the J gene end by 4 bases; junction bases not matched to a gene: 16. The chain's CDR3 is CSQPGDSILCTEAFF. The CDR3 nucleotides are TGCAGCCAACCTGGGGACAGCATCCTGTGCACTGAAGCTTTCTTT.

The rearrangement joins TRBV4-1 to TRBJ2-1; 8 nucleotides align to TRBD2. Trimming at V came to 3 bases and at J to 2 bases, leaving 3 bases not matched to a gene. Germline-derived CDR1 and CDR2 are MGHRA and YSYEKL. The CDR3 consists of 15 residues. The chain's CDR3 is CASSHSGGAYNEQFF. The CDR3 nucleotides read TGCGCCAGCAGCCATTCGGGGGGGGCCTACAATGAGCAGTTCTTC.

V gene TRBV7-2 combines with J gene TRBJ2-7; TRBD2 might be the D (5 bases). Trimming removed 2 bases from V and 0 bases from J, with 8 bases in between. CDR1 is SGHTA and CDR2 is FQGNSA in the germline V gene. This CDR3 contains 14 residues. The CDR3 DNA reads as TGTGCCAGCAGCTTAAGCGGCAGCTCCTACGAGCAGTACTTC. This codes for CASSLSGSSYEQYF.

The chain combines TRBV5-1 with TRBJ1-4; D gene unclear. V lost 3 bases, J lost 3 bases, and 18 bases lay in between. This CDR3 region has 17 residues. Germline-derived CDR1 and CDR2 are SGHRS and YFSETQ. The CDR3 nucleotides are TGCGCCAGCAGCTCTGGACGGGATTTCCTCGCTAATGAAAAACTGTTTTTT. It codes for CASSSGRDFLANEKLFF.